These 29 T cell receptor beta chains originate from one sample sequenced in a study of blood T cell repertoires in COVID-19. Produced via immunoSEQ multiplex PCR; TCRdb's table is partial and in-frame only. The data show more than 250,000 clones, with more than 70% seen just once and approximately 1.2% held by the top ten. The sequenced sample was peripheral blood. These receptors were obtained from a woman between 45 and 60 years old with acute or convalescent COVID-19.

The chain links TRBV3-1 (or the pseudogene TRBV3-2) to TRBJ2-1; 13 bases map to TRBD2. The CDR3 has 14 residues. Trimming at V came to 6 bases and at J to 5 bases, leaving 1 base not matched to a gene. Germline-derived CDR1 and CDR2 are LGHDT and YNNKEL (reference sequence). The CDR3 here is CASSTSGGDNEQFF. The DNA of the CDR3 is TGTGCCAGCAGTACTAGCGGGGGGGACAATGAGCAGTTCTTC.

The chain is built from TRBV3-1 (or the pseudogene TRBV3-2) and TRBJ2-2, with a possible D match to TRBD2 (5 bases). Germline V gives CDR1 LGHDT, CDR2 YNNKEL (reference sequence). Trimming stripped 0 bases from V and 6 bases from J, with 8 bases between. The CDR3 totals 14 residues. CDR3 coding DNA: TGTGCCAGCAGCCAAGAGGGAGAGTCCGGGGAGCTGTTTTTT. Its translation: CASSQEGESGELFF.

This clone was recorded a few times. The chain combines TRBV6-5 with TRBJ2-5; TRBD2 matches 9 bases. The CDR3 sequence is 16 residues long. The germline V gene encodes CDR1 MNHEY and CDR2 SVGAGI. Germline trimming cut 4 bases from V and 4 bases from J; bases unmatched to any gene: 10. In nucleotides, the CDR3 is TGTGCCAGCAGTTTATCGCACGGCGGGGGGGCAGAGACCCAGTACTTC. This translates into CASSLSHGGGAETQYF.

The chain couples TRBV4-1 to TRBJ2-7; 8 bases align to TRBD2. J gave up 2 bases and V 4 bases, and 10 bases lay outside the gene matches. CDR1 and CDR2 (germline): MGHRA, YSYEKL. The CDR3 length is 16 residues. CDR3 nucleotide sequence: TGCGCCAGCAGCCCCCACCCACTAGCGGAGGCCTACGAGCAGTACTTC. This translates into CASSPHPLAEAYEQYF.

This clone has just one count. V gene TRBV5-1 combines with J gene TRBJ2-7, with D tentatively TRBD2 (6 bases). The CDR3 sequence is 15 residues long. Trimming shortened V by 1 base and J by 5 bases, and 16 bases separated the two germline ends. CDR1 and CDR2 (germline): SGHRS, YFSETQ. In nucleotides, the CDR3 is TGCGCCAGCAGCTTGATCACTAGCTCCGGGGACGAGCAGTACTTC. Translating gives CASSLITSSGDEQYF.

Regarding this clone: Other DNA sequences in this sample translate to the same CDR3. The chain combines TRBV9 with TRBJ2-2; 9 bases are shared with TRBD2. J lost 6 bases, V lost 0 bases, and 3 bases had no gene match. CDR3 length: 15 residues. The germline V gene encodes CDR1 SGDLS and CDR2 YYNGEE. CDR3 sequence (DNA): TGTGCCAGCAGCGTAGTAGCGGGGGAAGCCGGGGAGCTGTTTTTT. This translates into CASSVVAGEAGELFF.

J is TRBJ2-5 and V is TRBV4-3; the D gene is possibly TRBD1 (5 bases). Germline CDR1 and CDR2: LGHNA and YSLEER. V was cut by 2 bases and J by 5 bases, with 9 bases left in between. The CDR3 runs to 13 residues. The CDR3 protein is CASSQQGWETQYF. The CDR3 DNA reads TGCGCCAGCAGCCAACAGGGTTGGGAGACCCAGTACTTC.

V is TRBV5-1 and J is TRBJ2-4; the D gene is possibly TRBD2 (7 bases). Germline V gene data show CDR1 as SGHRS and CDR2 as YFSETQ. V shed 0 bases and J shed 8 bases, with 15 bases lying between them. The CDR3 totals 15 residues. CDR3 amino acids: CASSLGPGGEDIQYF. The CDR3 DNA sequence: TGCGCCAGCAGCTTGGGGCCGGGGGGCGAGGACATTCAGTACTTC.

The chain employs TRBV6-2 or TRBV6-3 and TRBJ1-5; tentative D call: TRBD1 (6 bases). This CDR3 is built from 16 residues. Per germline, CDR1 MNHEY and CDR2 SVGEGT. V lost 4 bases, J lost 1 base, and 14 bases lay in between. The chain's CDR3 is CASSSLTGSSNQPQHF. CDR3 DNA sequence: TGTGCCAGCAGTTCCCTTACAGGGAGCAGCAATCAGCCCCAGCATTTT.

The chain recombines TRBV5-1 with TRBJ1-1; tentative D call: TRBD1 (5 bases). The CDR3 is 17 residues long. CDR1 SGHRS and CDR2 YFSETQ come from the germline V gene. Trimming cost V 1 base and J 0 bases, with 16 bases left between them. The CDR3 nucleotides read TGCGCCAGCAGCTTGTATATATGGGGGGGATTGAACACTGAAGCTTTCTTT. The encoded protein is CASSLYIWGGLNTEAFF.

The rearrangement joins TRBV10-1 to TRBJ2-2; unclear D gene. Germline loops: CDR1 WNHNN, CDR2 SYGVQD (reference sequence). This CDR3 is 13 amino acids long. Trimming took off 2 bases at V and 8 bases at J, with 9 bases between the two ends. The CDR3 is CASSEPEDGELFF. DNA for the CDR3: TGCGCCAGCAGTGAGCCCGAGGATGGGGAGCTGTTTTTT.

The chain couples TRBV9 to TRBJ1-1; D not certain. Germline CDR1 reads SGDLS; CDR2 reads YYNGEE. CDR3 length: 17 amino acids. Trimming left V 0 bases short and J 6 bases short, with 21 bases between. DNA of the CDR3: TGTGCCAGCAGCGTAGAGAGTATGGTTGGAGCTTCCCCTGAAGCTTTCTTT. This encodes CASSVESMVGASPEAFF.

This clone was counted a single time. V usage is TRBV27 and J usage is TRBJ2-3; 14 positions match TRBD2. V lost 1 base to trimming and J lost 3 bases; unmatched junction nucleotides: 6. The CDR3 totals 18 residues. CDR1 is MNHEY, CDR2 SMNVEV, per germline (reference sequence). The CDR3: CASSLFSGTSGSTDTQYF. CDR3 DNA sequence: TGTGCCAGCAGTTTATTTTCGGGGACTAGCGGGAGTACAGATACGCAGTATTTT.

CDR3 sequence: CASKAGTYNEQFF. The CDR3 coding sequence is TGCGCCAGCAAAGCGGGGACCTACAATGAGCAGTTCTTC. The rearrangement joins TRBV5-1 to TRBJ2-1; TRBD2 aligns across 7 bases. V shed 6 bases, J shed 2 bases, and the junction held 2 bases outside the gene matches. The CDR3 runs to 13 residues. The germline CDR1 and CDR2 sequences are SGHRS and YFSETQ.

The chain employs TRBV2 and TRBJ1-5, with TRBD1 identical over 7 bases. CDR1 and CDR2 from the germline V gene are SNHLY and FYNNEI. With V trimmed by 5 bases and J by 9 bases, 10 bases remained unmatched. The CDR3 is 14 amino acids. The CDR3 region is CASSPDRDRPPQHF. The CDR3 DNA is TGTGCCAGCAGTCCTGACAGGGACCGGCCGCCCCAGCATTTT.

As to this clone: The sample has other DNA sequences that encode this CDR3 too. This chain links TRBV18 with TRBJ2-3, with D perhaps matching TRBD2 (5 bases). This CDR3 has 12 residues. Germline V gene lookup returns CDR1 KGHSH and CDR2 LQKENI. Trimming left V 3 bases short and J 6 bases short, with 7 bases between. CDR3 protein: CASSPEADTQYF. The CDR3 bases are TGTGCCAGCTCACCGGAGGCGGATACGCAGTATTTT.

The chain is built from TRBV5-4 and TRBJ2-1; 7 bases are shared with TRBD2. Germline V CDR1 and CDR2: SGHNT, YYREEE (reference sequence). With V trimmed by 4 bases and J by 8 bases, 15 bases remained unmatched. This CDR3 is 16 amino acids long. The CDR3 nucleotides read TGTGCCAGCAGCGCGGGGGTGCAGCTGTTCGGTCATGAGCAGTTCTTC. Translating gives CASSAGVQLFGHEQFF.

The V and J genes are TRBV19 and TRBJ1-1, with D maybe TRBD1 (6 bases). V gave up 3 bases and J gave up 3 bases, with 8 bases separating them. The CDR3 is made up of 13 amino acids. The V gene's germline CDR1 is LNHDA and CDR2 SQIVND (reference sequence). CDR3 sequence: CASSIYRDTEAFF. Here the CDR3 DNA reads TGTGCCAGTAGTATCTACAGGGACACTGAAGCTTTCTTT.

The V call is TRBV27, the J call TRBJ2-1; 7 bases are a match to TRBD2. Germline CDR1 is MNHEY and CDR2 is SMNVEV (reference sequence). This CDR3 region has 16 residues. The V gene end was trimmed by 1 base and the J gene end by 6 bases; junction bases not matched to a gene: 9. CDR3 sequence reads: CASSLYGLADANEQFF. DNA for the CDR3: TGTGCCAGCAGTTTATATGGCCTAGCGGATGCCAATGAGCAGTTCTTC.

This chain joins TRBV6-6 and TRBJ1-5; maybe TRBD1 (5 bases). The V and J ends lost 5 bases and 10 bases respectively, with 15 bases between them. Germline loops: CDR1 MNHNY, CDR2 SVGAGI (reference sequence). This CDR3 contains 13 residues. CDR3 amino acids: CASSTQADGPQHF. The DNA of the CDR3 is TGTGCCAGCAGTACACAGGCAGATGGACCCCAGCATTTT.

This clone is a singleton in its sample. This rearrangement joins TRBV14 to TRBJ1-3; D not certain. Deletions cut 4 bases from V and 3 bases from J, with 10 bases between. The CDR3 consists of 14 residues. Germline loops: CDR1 SGHDN, CDR2 FVKESK. CDR3 nucleotide sequence: TGTGCCAGCAGCCCCCGGACTGATGGAAACACCATATATTTT. It yields the protein CASSPRTDGNTIYF.

The chain links TRBV11-2 to TRBJ2-5; D perhaps matches TRBD2 (6 bases). The V end was cut by 0 bases, the J end by 3 bases, with 11 bases between. CDR3 length equals 15 residues. The V gene's germline CDR1 is SGHAT and CDR2 FQNNGV. The CDR3 nucleotides are TGTGCCAGCAGCTTAGAGGGCACGGGGGAAGAGACCCAGTACTTC. This sequence encodes CASSLEGTGEETQYF.

The CDR3 DNA reads as TGTGCCAGCAGCCCGACAGGGAACGGAAACACCATATATTTT. Its protein is CASSPTGNGNTIYF. The chain employs TRBV2 and TRBJ1-3; 7 bases agree with TRBD1. V lost 6 bases, J lost 4 bases, and 6 bases stayed unmatched. The CDR3 is 14 residues long. Per the germline V gene, CDR1 is SNHLY and CDR2 is FYNNEI.

CDR3 coding DNA: TGCAGCGTTGAATCCCCTAGCGGGGGACAAGAGACCCAGTACTTC. Encoded protein: CSVESPSGGQETQYF. The chain has TRBV29-1 and TRBJ2-5; 10 nucleotides line up with TRBD2. Trimming at V came to 2 bases and at J to 2 bases, leaving 5 bases not matched to a gene. The germline gives CDR1 SQVTM, CDR2 ANQGSEA. This CDR3 spans 15 amino acids.

The genes are TRBV11-3 and TRBJ1-6, with 10 bases fitting TRBD1. CDR3 size: 15 residues. V trimming: 5 bases; J trimming: 7 bases; junction bases outside the gene matches: 5. From germline, CDR1 is SGHNT and CDR2 YENEEA. The CDR3 DNA reads as TGTGCCAGCAGCGCCGGGACAGGGGAGAATTCACCCCTCCACTTT. As protein: CASSAGTGENSPLHF.

The chain links TRBV5-3 to TRBJ1-2; D unclear. TRBV5-3 is flagged as an ORF with uncertain function. Trimming cost V 2 bases and J 8 bases, with 13 bases left between them. The CDR3 loop spans 13 amino acids. CDR3 in amino acids: CARSFPSLAGYTF. The CDR3 nucleotides read TGTGCCAGAAGCTTCCCATCCCTCGCGGGCTACACCTTC.

V gene TRBV4-1 combines with J gene TRBJ2-7; TRBD2 might be the D (5 bases). Looked up from germline, CDR1 is MGHRA and CDR2 is YSYEKL. Trimming pared 4 bases from V and 0 bases from J, leaving 10 bases between. The CDR3 has 14 amino acids. This chain's CDR3 is CASSLREHSYEQYV. For the CDR3, the DNA is TGCGCCAGCAGCCTCCGGGAACACTCCTACGAGCAGTACGTC.

The chain couples TRBV10-3 to TRBJ2-2, with 12 bases that match TRBD2. The CDR3 sequence is 15 residues long. V gave up 9 bases and J gave up 2 bases; unmatched junction bases: 4. The V gene's germline CDR1 is ENHRY and CDR2 SYGVKD. The CDR3 DNA follows: TGTGCCATACCGACTAGCGGGAGAAACACCGGGGAGCTGTTTTTT. It is translated as CAIPTSGRNTGELFF.

The genes are TRBV5-1 and TRBJ2-7; 9 bases are a match to TRBD2. The CDR3 runs to 15 residues. Germline CDR1 SGHRS, CDR2 YFSETQ. The trim removed 5 bases at V and 0 bases at J, leaving 6 bases unmatched. The CDR3: CASSFSGSSSYEQYF. DNA for the CDR3: TGCGCCAGCAGTTTTAGCGGGAGTAGCTCCTACGAGCAGTACTTC.